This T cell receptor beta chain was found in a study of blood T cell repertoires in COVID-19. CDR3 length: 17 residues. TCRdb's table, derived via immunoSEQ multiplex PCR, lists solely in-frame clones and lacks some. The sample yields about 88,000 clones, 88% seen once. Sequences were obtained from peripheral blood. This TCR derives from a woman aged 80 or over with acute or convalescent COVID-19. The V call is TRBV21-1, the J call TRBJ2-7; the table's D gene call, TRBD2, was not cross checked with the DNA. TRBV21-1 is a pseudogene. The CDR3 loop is CASSKSSKGLADNEQYF. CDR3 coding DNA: TGTGCCAGCAGCAAATCCAGTAAAGGACTAGCGGATAACGAGCAGTACTTC.